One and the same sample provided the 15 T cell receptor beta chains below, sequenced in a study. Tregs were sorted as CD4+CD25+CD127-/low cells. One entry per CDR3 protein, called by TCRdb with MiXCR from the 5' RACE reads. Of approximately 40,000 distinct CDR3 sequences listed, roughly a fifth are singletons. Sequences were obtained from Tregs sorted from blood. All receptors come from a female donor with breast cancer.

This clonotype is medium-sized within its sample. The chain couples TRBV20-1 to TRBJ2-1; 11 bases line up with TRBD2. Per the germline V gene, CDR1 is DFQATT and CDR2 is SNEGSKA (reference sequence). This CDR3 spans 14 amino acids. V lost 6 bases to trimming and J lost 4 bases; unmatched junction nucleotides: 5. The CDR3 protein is CSAYSGRDYNEQFF. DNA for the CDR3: TGCAGTGCCTATAGCGGGAGGGATTACAATGAGCAGTTCTTC.

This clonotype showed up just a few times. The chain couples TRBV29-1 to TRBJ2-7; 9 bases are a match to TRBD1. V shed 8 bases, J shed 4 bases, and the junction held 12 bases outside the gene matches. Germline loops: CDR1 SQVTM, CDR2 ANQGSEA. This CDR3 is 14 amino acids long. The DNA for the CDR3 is TGCAGCTCGCGAACCCGGGACAGGGAGTACGAGCAGTACTTC. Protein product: CSSRTRDREYEQYF.

CDR3 nucleotides: TGTGCCACCAGTGATTTGCACGTTAAGAGTGAGGGGGCCTACAATGAGCAGTTCTTC. This gives the protein CATSDLHVKSEGAYNEQFF. The V gene is TRBV24-1, the J gene TRBJ2-1, with TRBD1 as a possible D gene (6 bases). The CDR3 is 19 residues long. CDR1 is KGHDR and CDR2 is SFDVKD in the germline V gene. The ends were cut back, 0 bases at V and 2 bases at J, with 19 bases in the middle.

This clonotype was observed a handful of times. The CDR3 loop is CASSLSRTGAQETQYF. Here the CDR3 DNA reads TGTGCCAGCAGCTTGTCGCGAACAGGGGCCCAAGAGACCCAGTACTTC. This chain joins TRBV11-2 and TRBJ2-5, with TRBD1 matching 7 bases. CDR1 is SGHAT and CDR2 is FQNNGV in the germline V gene. The CDR3 is 16 amino acids. V dropped 3 bases and J dropped 1; count of bases not matched to a gene: 8.

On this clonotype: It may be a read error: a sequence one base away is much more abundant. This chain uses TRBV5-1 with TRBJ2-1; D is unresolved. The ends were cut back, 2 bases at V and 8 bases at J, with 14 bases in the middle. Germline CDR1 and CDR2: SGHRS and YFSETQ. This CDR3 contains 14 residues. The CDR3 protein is CASSFRVGLDEQFF. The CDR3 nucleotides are TGCGCCAGCAGCTTTCGGGTGGGCCTGGATGAGCAGTTCTTC.

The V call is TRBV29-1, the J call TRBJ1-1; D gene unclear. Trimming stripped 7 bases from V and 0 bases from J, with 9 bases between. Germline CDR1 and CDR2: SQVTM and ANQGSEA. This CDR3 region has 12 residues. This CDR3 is CSDGRVNTEAFF. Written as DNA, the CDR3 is TGCAGCGACGGGAGGGTGAACACTGAAGCTTTCTTT.

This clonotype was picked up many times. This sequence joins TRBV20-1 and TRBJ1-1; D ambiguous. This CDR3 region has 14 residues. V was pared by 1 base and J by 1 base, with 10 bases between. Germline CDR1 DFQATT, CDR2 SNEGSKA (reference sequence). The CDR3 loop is CSARATTENTEAFF. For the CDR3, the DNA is TGCAGTGCTAGAGCCACGACGGAGAACACTGAAGCTTTCTTT.

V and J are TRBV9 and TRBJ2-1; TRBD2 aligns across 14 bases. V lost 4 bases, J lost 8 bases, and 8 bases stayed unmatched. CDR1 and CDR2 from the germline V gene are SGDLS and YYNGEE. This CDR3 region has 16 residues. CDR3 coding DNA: TGTGCCAGCAGCTTTCGGACTAGCGGGAGGATCGATGAGCAGTTCTTC. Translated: CASSFRTSGRIDEQFF.

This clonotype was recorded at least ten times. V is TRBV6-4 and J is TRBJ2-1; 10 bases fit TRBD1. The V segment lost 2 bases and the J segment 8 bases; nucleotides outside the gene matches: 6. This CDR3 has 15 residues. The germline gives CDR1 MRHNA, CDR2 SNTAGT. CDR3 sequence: CASSDTMGQGHEQFF. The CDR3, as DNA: TGTGCCAGCAGTGACACGATGGGACAGGGGCATGAGCAGTTCTTC.

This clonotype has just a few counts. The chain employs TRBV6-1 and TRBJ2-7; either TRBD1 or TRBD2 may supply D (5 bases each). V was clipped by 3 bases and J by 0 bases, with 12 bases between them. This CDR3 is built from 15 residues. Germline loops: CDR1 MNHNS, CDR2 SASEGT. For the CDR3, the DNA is TGTGCCAGCAGTGATTTCCGGGGCAGCTCCTACGAGCAGTACTTC. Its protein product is CASSDFRGSSYEQYF.

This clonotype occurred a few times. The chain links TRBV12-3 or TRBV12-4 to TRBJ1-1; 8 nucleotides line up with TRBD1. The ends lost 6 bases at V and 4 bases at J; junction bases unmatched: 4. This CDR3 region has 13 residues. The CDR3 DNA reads TGTGCCAGCAGCTTTGACAGGGGCACTGAAGCTTTCTTT. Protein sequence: CASSFDRGTEAFF.

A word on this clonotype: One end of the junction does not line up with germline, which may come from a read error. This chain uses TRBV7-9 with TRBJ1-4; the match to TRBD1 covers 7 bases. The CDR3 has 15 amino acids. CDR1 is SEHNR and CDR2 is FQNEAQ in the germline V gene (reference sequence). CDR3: CASSRHRGKDEKLFF. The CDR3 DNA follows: TGTGCCAGCAGCCGCCACAGGGGAAAAGATGAAAAACTGTTCTTT.

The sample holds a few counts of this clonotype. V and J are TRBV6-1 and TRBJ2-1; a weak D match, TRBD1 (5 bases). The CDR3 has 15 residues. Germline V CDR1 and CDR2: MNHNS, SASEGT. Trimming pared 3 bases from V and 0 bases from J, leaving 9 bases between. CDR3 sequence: CASSEFRGSYNEQFF. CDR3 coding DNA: TGTGCCAGCAGTGAGTTTAGGGGCTCCTACAATGAGCAGTTCTTC.

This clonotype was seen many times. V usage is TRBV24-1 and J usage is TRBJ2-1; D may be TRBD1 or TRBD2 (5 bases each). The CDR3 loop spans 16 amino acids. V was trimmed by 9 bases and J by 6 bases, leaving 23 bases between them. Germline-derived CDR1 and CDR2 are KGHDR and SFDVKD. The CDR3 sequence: CATSTSGTISLNEQFF. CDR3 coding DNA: TGTGCCACCTCAACCTCGGGGACCATAAGCCTCAATGAGCAGTTCTTC.

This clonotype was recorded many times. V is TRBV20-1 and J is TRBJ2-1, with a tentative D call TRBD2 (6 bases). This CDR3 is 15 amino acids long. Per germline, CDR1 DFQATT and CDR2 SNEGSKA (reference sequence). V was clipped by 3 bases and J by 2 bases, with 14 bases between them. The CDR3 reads CSARDYRLAYNEQFF. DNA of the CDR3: TGCAGTGCTAGGGACTATAGACTAGCCTACAATGAGCAGTTCTTC.